This TCR beta chain was sequenced during a study of blood T cells in healthy people across ages. A few counts support this clonotype. The germline V gene encodes CDR1 MGHRA and CDR2 YSYEKL. V was pared by 1 base and J by 8 bases, with 12 bases between. CDR3 length: 14 residues. Alongside a J-beta primer mix, a sample-barcoded 5' primer served in a second PCR lasting about 7 to 11 cycles. One entry per CDR3 protein results from TCRdb running MiXCR on the 5' RACE reads. Of approximately 810,000 distinct CDR3 sequences in the sample, under 35% were seen once. The specimen was blood. This clonotype was obtained from a woman aged 80 or older in good health. The chain carries TRBV4-1 and TRBJ1-5; D possibly corresponds to TRBD1 (5 bases). Here the CDR3 DNA reads TGCGCCAGCAGCCAAGCAGGGATGTATGAGCCCCAGCATTTT. Translating gives CASSQAGMYEPQHF.